This TCR beta chain was obtained from a study of T cell responses to AZD1222 COVID-19 vaccine. Of note for this clone: Its target is unknown.

Germline V lookup: CDR1 MNHEY, CDR2 SVGAGI. The CDR3 contains 12 residues. Trimming cost V 6 bases and J 13 bases; bases outside gene matches: 4. Clones were sequenced by immunoSEQ multiplex PCR, and TCRdb holds only the in-frame ones, with some missing. Among around 140,000 clones listed, 80% to 95% were seen once. Overall study results and limits: Baseline seropositivity occurred in only six AZD1222 recipients. A mostly white British donor set with more females was recruited, and clonal diversity was possibly underestimated. Increases in Spike-specific TCR breadth and depth were seen after two AZD1222 doses.

Sequences were derived from peripheral blood, sampled 28 days after the second AZD1222 dose. The chain couples TRBV6-5 to TRBJ2-1; 12 positions match TRBD2. The receptor was derived from an adult who received the AZD1222 COVID-19 vaccine. The CDR3 DNA reads TGTGCCAGCAGCCCGGGACTAGCGGGCCAGTTCTTC. Amino acid sequence: CASSPGLAGQFF.